The clone carrying this T cell receptor (beta chain) showed up many times. Its cognate antigen is unknown. These data are taken from a study of T cell repertoires in cytomegalovirus infection. Study-wide background: Public TCR beta signatures marked donors with CMV infection and the matching HLA. The study, taken as a whole, reports: Cumulative public TCR beta family frequency identified carriers of CMV plus the relevant HLA. The response measured ex vivo was dominated by TCR beta clonotypes (HLA-C-restricted and CMV-specific).

One entry per CDR3 protein, called by TCRdb with MiXCR from the reads. The data show approximately 500,000 distinct CDR3 sequences, with approximately 16% seen just once and 20% to 30% held by the top ten. The junction had 9 bases not matched to a gene; V was cut back by 5 bases and J by 5 bases. From germline, CDR1 is SGHTA and CDR2 FQGTGA. CDR3 length: 15 residues. The clonotype comes from a human donor in good health (CMV status not recorded). Some clones in this sample may be carry-over from other donors' samples. Sequencing was performed on CD8+ T cells from PBMCs. The chain carries TRBV7-3 and TRBJ2-5, with 9 positions matching TRBD1. The CDR3 DNA is TGTGCCAGCAGCGACACCGGGACAGGGAGGGAGACCCAGTACTTC. Residues: CASSDTGTGRETQYF.